The text below deals with one T cell receptor (beta chain). This CDR3 contains 15 residues. Germline CDR1 is SGHTA and CDR2 is FQGNSA. The V and J ends lost 1 base and 0 bases, in that order; junction bases with no gene match: 3. The protocol was immunoSEQ multiplex PCR, while the TCRdb copy is restricted to in-frame clones and leaves out a portion. The top ten hold approximately 0.4% of the sample, which has 1,500,000 or so clones, about 98.5% seen once. This sample is part of a study of shared clonotypes between healthy human individuals. The sequencing sample was made of naive CD4+ T cells sorted from blood. Subset denoted: CD45RA+ positively selected. The chain recombines TRBV7-2 with TRBJ2-7; 7 bases map to TRBD1. The receptor's source is a man aged 25-40 years in good health. The CDR3 loop is CASSLVGQDSYEQYF. The CDR3 coding sequence is TGTGCCAGCAGCTTAGTAGGACAGGACTCCTACGAGCAGTACTTC.